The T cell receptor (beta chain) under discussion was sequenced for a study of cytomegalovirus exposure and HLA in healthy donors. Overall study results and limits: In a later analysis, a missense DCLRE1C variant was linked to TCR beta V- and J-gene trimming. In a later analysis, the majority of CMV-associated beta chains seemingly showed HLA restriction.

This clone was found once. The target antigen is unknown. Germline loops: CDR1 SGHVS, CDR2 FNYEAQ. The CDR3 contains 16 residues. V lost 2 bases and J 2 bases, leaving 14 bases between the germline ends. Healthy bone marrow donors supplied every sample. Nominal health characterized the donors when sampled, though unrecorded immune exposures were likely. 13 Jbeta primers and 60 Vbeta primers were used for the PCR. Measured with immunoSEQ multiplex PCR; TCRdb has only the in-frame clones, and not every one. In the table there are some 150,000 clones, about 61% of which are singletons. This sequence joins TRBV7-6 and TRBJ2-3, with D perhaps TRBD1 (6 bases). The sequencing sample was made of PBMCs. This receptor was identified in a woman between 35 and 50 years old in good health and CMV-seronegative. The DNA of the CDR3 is TGTGCCAGCAGCTTAAGGGGGATCGCTACCACAGATACGCAGTATTTT. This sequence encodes CASSLRGIATTDTQYF.